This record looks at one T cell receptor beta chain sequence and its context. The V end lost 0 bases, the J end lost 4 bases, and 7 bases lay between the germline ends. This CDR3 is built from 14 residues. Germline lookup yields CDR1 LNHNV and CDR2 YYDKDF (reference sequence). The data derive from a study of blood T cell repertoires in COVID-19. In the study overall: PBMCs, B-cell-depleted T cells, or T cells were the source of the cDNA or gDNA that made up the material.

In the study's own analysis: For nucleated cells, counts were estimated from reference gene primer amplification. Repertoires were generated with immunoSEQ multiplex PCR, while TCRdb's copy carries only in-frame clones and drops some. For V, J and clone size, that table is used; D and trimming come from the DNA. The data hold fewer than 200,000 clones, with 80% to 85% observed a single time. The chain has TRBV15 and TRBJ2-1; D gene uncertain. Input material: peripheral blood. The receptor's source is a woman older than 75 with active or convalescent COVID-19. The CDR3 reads CATSREGRYNEQFF. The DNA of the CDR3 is TGTGCCACCAGCAGAGAGGGCCGGTACAATGAGCAGTTCTTC.